Shown below are 26 T cell receptor beta chains from a single sample sequenced in a study of T cell changes during pregnancy in multiple sclerosis (dated by TCRdb to between 2018 and 2021). Libraries were prepared through the immunoSEQ multiplex PCR assay. TCRdb carries this immuneACCESS record with in-frame sequences only. Its versions omit some clonotypes, under half of them owing to an unresolved V gene in the studies checked, with the rest unexplained. Across this sample there are around 62,000 clones, with 75% to 95% seen only once. Roughly 1.5% of the sample goes to the ten largest clones. This specimen consisted of peripheral blood, obtained in the third trimester of pregnancy. Receptor source: a female donor with multiple sclerosis, enrolled in a pregnancy study.

The chain carries TRBV5-8 and TRBJ1-5; no reliable D call. CDR1 and CDR2 from the germline V gene are SGHTS and YDEGEE. The CDR3 runs to 17 residues. V dropped 5 bases and J dropped 0 bases, with 18 bases sitting between them. The CDR3 sequence is CASRSRVRGDSNQPQHF. CDR3 coding DNA: TGTGCCAGCAGATCGAGGGTCCGGGGTGATAGCAATCAGCCCCAGCATTTT.

The V gene is TRBV2, the J gene TRBJ2-6; 7 nucleotides match TRBD2. CDR3 size: 17 residues. In germline, CDR1 is SNHLY, CDR2 FYNNEI. The V segment lost 8 bases and the J segment 0 bases; nucleotides outside the gene matches: 10. CDR3 DNA sequence: TGTGCCAGCGCTAGGTCGGGGGGTATCTCTGGGGCCAACGTCCTGACTTTC. It encodes CASARSGGISGANVLTF.

V gene TRBV9 combines with J gene TRBJ2-3; 12 positions agree with TRBD2. V gave up 0 bases and J gave up 0 bases; unmatched junction bases: 8. The germline V gene has CDR1 SGDLS and CDR2 YYNGEE. The CDR3 consists of 19 residues. Here the CDR3 reads CASSVALTSGGTSTDTQYF. The CDR3 bases are TGTGCCAGCAGCGTAGCGTTGACTAGCGGGGGCACTAGCACAGATACGCAGTATTTT.

The genes are TRBV10-3 and TRBJ1-1; D gene unclear. The germline gives CDR1 ENHRY, CDR2 SYGVKD. CDR3 length equals 13 residues. Trimming cost V 3 bases and J 4 bases, with 9 bases left between them. The CDR3 sequence is CAISDGVVTEAFF. The DNA for the CDR3 is TGTGCCATCAGTGACGGGGTGGTCACTGAAGCTTTCTTT.

V gene TRBV19 combines with J gene TRBJ1-1; 7 bases fit TRBD1. In germline, CDR1 is LNHDA, CDR2 SQIVND (reference sequence). V lost 5 bases to trimming and J lost 4 bases; unmatched junction nucleotides: 4. The CDR3 is 13 amino acids. Here the CDR3 reads CASSLRGVTEAFF. CDR3 bases: TGTGCCAGTAGTCTCAGGGGGGTCACTGAAGCTTTCTTT. The entire variable domain, with the rest obtained from reference TRBV19 and TRBJ1-1, is as follows: DGGITQSPKYLFRKEGQNVTLSCEQNLNHDAMYWYRQDPGQGLRLIYYSQIVNDFQKGDIAEGYSVSREKKESFPLTVTSAQKNPTAFYLCASSLRGVTEAFFGQGTRLTVV.

The J gene is TRBJ2-2, the V gene TRBV5-1, with a possible D match to TRBD1 (6 bases). In germline, CDR1 is SGHRS, CDR2 YFSETQ. This CDR3 contains 15 residues. V was pared by 4 bases and J by 3 bases, with 13 bases between. The CDR3 region is CASSPSAGDTGELFF. The CDR3 bases are TGCGCCAGCAGCCCTTCGGCAGGGGACACCGGGGAGCTGTTTTTT.

The chain recombines TRBV6-6 with TRBJ2-7, with 12 positions matching TRBD2. V was clipped by 2 bases and J by 2 bases; unmatched bases: 1. The germline V gene has CDR1 MNHNY and CDR2 SVGAGI (reference sequence). The CDR3 has 15 amino acids. The CDR3 bases are TGTGCCAGCAGTTACGGACTAGCGGGGACCTACGAGCAGTACTTC. Encoded protein: CASSYGLAGTYEQYF.

The J gene is TRBJ1-2, the V gene TRBV5-1; 9 bases fit TRBD1. CDR1 is SGHRS and CDR2 is YFSETQ in the germline V gene. This CDR3 contains 17 residues. V lost 1 base to trimming and J lost 8 bases; unmatched junction nucleotides: 15. The CDR3 region is CASSLRTGEDLGSGYTF. The CDR3 DNA follows: TGCGCCAGCAGCTTGAGGACAGGGGAGGACCTCGGGTCCGGCTACACCTTC. Full variable domain (remainder filled in from reference TRBV5-1 and TRBJ1-2): KAGVTQTPRYLIKTRGQQVTLSCSPISGHRSVSWYQQTPGQGLQFLFEYFSETQRNKGNFPGRFSGRQFSNSRSEMNVSTLELGDSALYLCASSLRTGEDLGSGYTFGSGTRLTVV.

The V gene is TRBV6-5, the J gene TRBJ1-1; D is unresolved. Trimming cost V 4 bases and J 4 bases, with 7 bases left between them. This CDR3 comprises 12 residues. CDR1 and CDR2 from the germline V gene are MNHEY and SVGAGI. CDR3 DNA: TGTGCCAGCAGTTCTACTTCCACTGAAGCTTTCTTT. It encodes CASSSTSTEAFF.

A single count supports this clone. This sequence joins TRBV5-6 and TRBJ1-2; possible D gene TRBD1, 6 bases. The ends were cut back, 5 bases at V and 6 bases at J, with 23 bases in the middle. Germline V gives CDR1 SGHDT, CDR2 YYEEEE. CDR3 length: 16 amino acids. The CDR3 sequence: CASRPDWAGALNGYTF. CDR3 bases: TGTGCCAGCAGGCCCGATTGGGCGGGGGCTCTGAATGGCTACACCTTC.

The table lists this clone with a count of one. The V gene is TRBV6-5, the J gene TRBJ1-5, with D perhaps TRBD1 (6 bases). V was cut by 4 bases and J by 0 bases, with 10 bases left in between. The germline CDR1 and CDR2 sequences are MNHEY and SVGAGI. The CDR3 runs to 15 residues. The CDR3 protein is CASSFVRGSNQPQHF. DNA of the CDR3: TGTGCCAGCAGTTTTGTCAGGGGTAGCAATCAGCCCCAGCATTTT.

DNA of the CDR3: TGTGCCAGCGGCCGACTAGCGGGGGAGAGTACCCCCTACGAGCAGTACTTC. This codes for CASGRLAGESTPYEQYF. This chain connects TRBV28 to TRBJ2-7; 12 bases fit TRBD2. V was clipped by 8 bases and J by 2 bases; unmatched bases: 13. Per the germline V gene, CDR1 is MDHEN and CDR2 is SYDVKM. This CDR3 spans 17 amino acids. Together with reference TRBV28 and TRBJ2-7, the CDR3 gives the full variable domain: DVKVTQSSRYLVKRTGEKVFLECVQDMDHENMFWYRQDPGLGLRLIYFSYDVKMKEKGDIPEGYSVSREKKERFSLILESASTNQTSMYLCASGRLAGESTPYEQYFGPGTRLTVT.

V is TRBV4-3 and J is TRBJ2-3; 11 bases align to TRBD2. The V gene's germline CDR1 is LGHNA and CDR2 YSLEER. V lost 3 bases, J lost 0 bases, and 8 bases stayed unmatched. This CDR3 has 18 residues. CDR3 residues: CASSHFQTSGTSTDTQYF. The DNA of the CDR3 is TGCGCCAGCAGCCACTTTCAGACTAGCGGGACAAGCACAGATACGCAGTATTTT.

This clone was observed a single time. The genes are TRBV9 and TRBJ1-1; possibly TRBD1 for D (5 bases). CDR1 and CDR2 from the germline V gene are SGDLS and YYNGEE. V was pared by 3 bases and J by 4 bases, with 19 bases between. This CDR3 contains 16 residues. CDR3 DNA: TGTGCCAGCAGCGCCCTGGGGGGGGGTTTGAGCACTGAAGCTTTCTTT. Translation gives CASSALGGGLSTEAFF.

This chain joins TRBV5-1 and TRBJ2-7, with TRBD1 as a possible D gene (6 bases). Germline assignment: CDR1 SGHRS and CDR2 YFSETQ. The CDR3 has 14 amino acids. Trimming removed 4 bases at V and 2 bases at J, with 13 bases between. The CDR3 region has the DNA TGCGCCAGCAGCCTAACCGGGACACCCTACGAGCAGTACTTC. Its protein product is CASSLTGTPYEQYF.

V and J are TRBV27 and TRBJ1-1, with D perhaps TRBD1 (5 bases). Trimming cost V 3 bases and J 3 bases, with 8 bases left between them. The CDR3 contains 13 residues. CDR1 and CDR2 from the germline V gene are MNHEY and SMNVEV (reference sequence). In nucleotides, the CDR3 is TGTGCCAGCAGTTTTCAAGGGGACACTGAAGCTTTCTTT. This codes for CASSFQGDTEAFF.

The chain combines TRBV6-1 with TRBJ2-7, with 9 bases lining up with TRBD1. V lost 4 bases to trimming and J lost 5 bases; unmatched junction nucleotides: 6. CDR1 is MNHNS and CDR2 is SASEGT in the germline V gene. This CDR3 comprises 14 residues. In DNA form, the CDR3 reads TGTGCCAGCAGTGGCCGGACAGGGGTGGACGAGCAGTACTTC. This encodes CASSGRTGVDEQYF.

This clone was seen just once. The chain recombines TRBV19 with TRBJ1-1, with 10 positions matching TRBD1. Trimming at V came to 5 bases and at J to 5 bases, leaving 5 bases not matched to a gene. The CDR3 totals 14 residues. Germline CDR1 LNHDA, CDR2 SQIVND (reference sequence). The CDR3 nucleotides read TGTGCCAGTAGTCCGGGACAGGGGCGGACTGAAGCTTTCTTT. Translation gives CASSPGQGRTEAFF.

This chain joins TRBV5-1 and TRBJ2-3; 8 positions agree with TRBD1. The V and J ends lost 3 bases and 8 bases, in that order; junction bases with no gene match: 2. The CDR3 has 12 amino acids. CDR1 and CDR2 from the germline V gene are SGHRS and YFSETQ. CDR3 amino acids: CASSSTGATQYF. The CDR3 nucleotides read TGCGCCAGCAGCTCGACAGGGGCTACGCAGTATTTT.

This chain joins TRBV6-5 and TRBJ1-2; a possible D gene is TRBD1 (6 bases). Germline assignment: CDR1 MNHEY and CDR2 SVGAGI. The V gene lost 8 bases and the J gene lost 8 bases, with 12 bases spanning the gap. This CDR3 has 11 amino acids. The CDR3: CASWTERGYTF. The CDR3 region has the DNA TGTGCCAGCTGGACAGAGCGGGGCTACACCTTC.

This sequence joins TRBV9 and TRBJ2-2; D perhaps matches TRBD2 (6 bases). The CDR3 extends over 13 amino acids. Per germline, CDR1 SGDLS and CDR2 YYNGEE. V was pared by 3 bases and J by 4 bases, with 7 bases between. In DNA form, the CDR3 reads TGTGCCAGCAGCGGGACTATCACCGGGGAGCTGTTTTTT. Translated, it gives CASSGTITGELFF.

The chain recombines TRBV2 with TRBJ1-3; D gene unclear. Trimming removed 2 bases from V and 4 bases from J, with 12 bases in between. The CDR3 runs to 15 residues. Germline CDR1 reads SNHLY; CDR2 reads FYNNEI. CDR3 loop: CASSEYRESGNTIYF. The CDR3 bases are TGTGCCAGCAGTGAATACCGGGAGTCAGGAAACACCATATATTTT.

This clone was observed a single time. The chain is built from TRBV5-1 and TRBJ2-1; 7 nucleotides line up with TRBD1. V lost 3 bases and J lost 6; bases outside the gene matches: 0. Germline V gene lookup returns CDR1 SGHRS and CDR2 YFSETQ. The CDR3 consists of 12 residues. CDR3 residues: CASSWDSNEQFF. In nucleotides, the CDR3 is TGCGCCAGCAGCTGGGACAGCAATGAGCAGTTCTTC.

The genes are TRBV5-1 and TRBJ2-5; 10 bases agree with TRBD1. The germline V gene has CDR1 SGHRS and CDR2 YFSETQ. The CDR3 has 14 residues. V dropped 4 bases and J dropped 4; count of bases not matched to a gene: 4. CDR3 bases: TGCGCCAGCAGCAGGGACAGGGGATTAGAGACCCAGTACTTC. It specifies CASSRDRGLETQYF. The variable domain in full, with the rest retrieved from reference TRBV5-1 and TRBJ2-5, is KAGVTQTPRYLIKTRGQQVTLSCSPISGHRSVSWYQQTPGQGLQFLFEYFSETQRNKGNFPGRFSGRQFSNSRSEMNVSTLELGDSALYLCASSRDRGLETQYFGPGTRLLVL.

As DNA, the CDR3 is TGTGCCAGCAGTTTACCCGTAGGTCAGGGGGCGCGGGAAAAACTGTTTTTT. Amino acid sequence: CASSLPVGQGAREKLFF. The gene calls are TRBV28 and TRBJ1-4; 8 positions match TRBD1. The ends lost 2 bases at V and 8 bases at J; junction bases unmatched: 13. The CDR3 is 17 amino acids. Germline loops: CDR1 MDHEN, CDR2 SYDVKM.

V is TRBV7-9 and J is TRBJ1-1; 8 nucleotides match TRBD1. Trimming removed 1 base from V and 0 bases from J; junction bases left unmatched: 7. This CDR3 has 17 residues. Germline V gene lookup returns CDR1 SEHNR and CDR2 FQNEAQ (reference sequence). The CDR3 nucleotides are TGTGCCAGCAGCTTAGTAGGTAGGACAGGGTTGAACACTGAAGCTTTCTTT. Translated: CASSLVGRTGLNTEAFF. Supplemented by reference TRBV7-9 and TRBJ1-1, the full variable domain reads DTGVSQNPRHKITKRGQNVTFRCDPISEHNRLYWYRQTLGQGPEFLTYFQNEAQLEKSRLLSDRFSAERPKGSFSTLEIQRTEQGDSAMYLCASSLVGRTGLNTEAFFGQGTRLTVV.